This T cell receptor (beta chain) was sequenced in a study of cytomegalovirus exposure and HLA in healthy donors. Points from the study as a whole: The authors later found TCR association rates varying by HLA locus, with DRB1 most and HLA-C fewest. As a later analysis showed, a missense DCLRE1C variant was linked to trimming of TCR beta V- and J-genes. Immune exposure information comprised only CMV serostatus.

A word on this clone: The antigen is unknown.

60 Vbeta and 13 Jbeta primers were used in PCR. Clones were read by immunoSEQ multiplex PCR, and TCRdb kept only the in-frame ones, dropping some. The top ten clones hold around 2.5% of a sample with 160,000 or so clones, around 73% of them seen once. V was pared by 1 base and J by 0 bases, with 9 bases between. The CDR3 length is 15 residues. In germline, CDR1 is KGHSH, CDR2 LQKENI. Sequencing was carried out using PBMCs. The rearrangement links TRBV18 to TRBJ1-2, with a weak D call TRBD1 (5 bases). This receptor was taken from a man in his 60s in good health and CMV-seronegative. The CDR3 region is CASSPRAGPNYGYTF. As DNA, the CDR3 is TGTGCCAGCTCACCACGGGCAGGGCCTAACTATGGCTACACCTTC. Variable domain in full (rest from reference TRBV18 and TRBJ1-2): NAGVMQNPRHLVRRRGQEARLRCSPMKGHSHVYWYRQLPEEGLKFMVYLQKENIIDESGMPKERFSAEFPKEGPSILRIQQVVRGDSAAYFCASSPRAGPNYGYTFGSGTRLTVV.